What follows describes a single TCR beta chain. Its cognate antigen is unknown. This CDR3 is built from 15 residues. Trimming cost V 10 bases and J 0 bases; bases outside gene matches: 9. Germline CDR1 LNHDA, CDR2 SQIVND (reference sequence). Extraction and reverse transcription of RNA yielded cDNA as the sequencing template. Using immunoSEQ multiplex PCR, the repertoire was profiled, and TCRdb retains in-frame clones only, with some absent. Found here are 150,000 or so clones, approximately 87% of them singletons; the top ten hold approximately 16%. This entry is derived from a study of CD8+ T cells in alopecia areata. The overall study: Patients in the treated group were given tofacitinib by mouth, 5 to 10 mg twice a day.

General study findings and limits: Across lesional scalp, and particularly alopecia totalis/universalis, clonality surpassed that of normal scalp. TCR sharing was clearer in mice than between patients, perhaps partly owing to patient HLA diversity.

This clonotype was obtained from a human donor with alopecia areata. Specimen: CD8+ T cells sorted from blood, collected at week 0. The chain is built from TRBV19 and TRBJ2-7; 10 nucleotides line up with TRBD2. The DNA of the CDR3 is TGTGCCACCCGCCCGAGCGGGAGGGCCTCCTACGAGCAGTACTTC. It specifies CATRPSGRASYEQYF.